The source of this T cell receptor (beta chain) is a study of cytomegalovirus exposure and HLA in healthy donors (dated by TCRdb to about 2017). Turning to the overall study: An earlier analysis of roughly 500 of the donors reported 276 Gb of sequence data and 95 million to 120 million unique TCR beta sequences obtained from roughly 180 million T cells. An early release covering 550 to 650 HLA-typed donors comprised approximately 290 gigabases of sequencing data and around 80 million unique TCR sequences. Of the roughly 390 genotyped donors, roughly 80% fell in the genetic ancestry cluster associated with self-reported Caucasian donors. The aim of the study was to test whether cataloging public T cell receptors could identify signatures of past pathogen exposure. Using immunosequencing, the study profiled T cell repertoires from approximately 700 subjects and related those repertoires to cytomegalovirus serostatus. Along with the approximately 650-subject first cohort, a separate validation cohort of about 110 different subjects was used. High-throughput TCR immunosequencing, statistical association of individual TCRs with disease status, and machine learning were combined to predict cytomegalovirus infection status. A later analysis re-analyzed previously published TCR beta repertoires from roughly 600 donors and added high-resolution HLA genotyping to study TCR occurrence patterns. The later analysis used no new phenotypic data to find candidate immune exposures, relying instead on TCR beta sequences and their occurrence across donors. To decide whether each TCR beta V gene segment behaved as functional or pseudogenic, an earlier analysis of 587 of the donors relied on high-throughput TCR beta sequencing. Donor age, sex, ethnicity and CMV serostatus were collected together with the repertoire data. Genome-wide SNP genotypes for about three fifths of the roughly 670 donors were used in a later genetic analysis, which treated that subset as a discovery cohort. All discovery cohort repertoires had been generated using a single sequencing platform. Class I and class II HLA loci were covered by the typing at four-digit resolution. Typing coverage differed by locus: A, B, C, DRB1 and DQB1 were typed in roughly 620-630 donors, DQA1 in approximately 520, DPA1 in 600 to 610, and DPB1 in just under 480. Because of strong linkage in the cohort, roughly five DR-DQ haplotypes were treated as single units for association and clustering. Across about 370 genotyped donors of the cohort, an average of approximately 240,000 unique TCR beta nucleotide sequences per donor were sequenced, and roughly a sixth of those sequences were non-productive.

The paper as a whole reports these results and caveats: In vitro tests confirmed that a few of the cytomegalovirus-associated TCR beta chains recognize cytomegalovirus antigens. According to a later analysis, parvovirus B19, influenza, CMV and Epstein-Barr virus appeared linked to several top co-occurrence clusters. Across donors, most TCR sequences were observed very rarely, whereas some public TCRs were present in many individuals. The cohort was sequenced for TCR beta chains only, and without alpha or paired-chain data the features that could be detected were limited. Immune exposure information for the cohort was limited to CMV serostatus. Because HLA typing was unavailable for some donors at each locus, only the typed subset was used in association tests. Specific HLA alleles were associated with 15,000 to 20,000 TCR beta sequences at a false discovery rate of 0.05 in a later analysis. A later analysis found that HLA-associated TCR beta chains were more clonally expanded and had lower generation probabilities than equally common non-associated chains. The 87-base-pair reads could not distinguish some IMGT-functional V segments, including TRBV6-2 and TRBV6-3, so those segments were excluded. A total of about 180 TCR beta chains were listed by the study as associated with cytomegalovirus. The sequencing pipeline was judged likely to have produced a cluster of highly shared sequence variants as a technical artifact. A later analysis found that TCR association rates varied across HLA loci, with DRB1 alleles showing the most associated TCRs and HLA-C alleles the fewest. Strong co-occurrence of HLA alleles, especially DR and DQ, made assigning TCR associations to individual alleles difficult. According to the authors, the approach could potentially be generalized to other disease states and immunological phenotypes. Because counts were too low, roughly 18 rarely observed V segments, including chromosome 9 orphons, were left out of the earlier analysis of 587 of the donors. Roughly uniform sequencing depth across donors was assumed in presence/absence analyses, although this assumption may not hold. In an earlier analysis of around 600 of the donors, most TCR beta V segments appeared in productive rearrangements about 90% or about 30% of the time, broadly matching IMGT annotations. In a later genetic analysis, a missense DCLRE1C variant was associated with V-gene and J-gene trimming of TCR beta chains, and the association was replicated in an independent cohort. A further reported finding was that TCR beta sequences accurately predicted the HLA-A and HLA-B alleles for most subjects in the first cohort. Correlated functional status among segregating V segments might reflect linkage disequilibrium, but an unknown experimental factor could not be ruled out. A later genetic analysis reported fewer N-insertions in productive TCRs among donors in an Asian-associated ancestry cluster than the roughly 700-donor mean. In both the original and validation cohorts, the classifier was reported to diagnose cytomegalovirus status with high specificity and sensitivity. According to a later analysis, most CMV-associated TCR beta chains appeared to be HLA-restricted, and the HLA associations seemed to be driven largely by CMV exposure.

In total, roughly 670 healthy bone marrow donors made up the cohort. At the time of sampling, every cohort member was nominally healthy, though immune exposures that went unrecorded were likely present. The donor tested CMV seronegative and was one of the 352 seronegative cohort members. A peripheral blood sample was provided by each donor, and peripheral blood mononuclear cells were used for TCR beta sequencing. Genomic DNA was extracted from the blood cell samples with the Qiagen DNeasy Blood Extraction Kit. Regarding this clone: Its target antigen remains unknown. No base-level quality is on record; no much larger clone is a single base apart.

Via the germline V gene (reference sequence), CDR1 is MNHEY and CDR2 SMNVEV. The CDR3 goes from the cysteine to the phenylalanine over 15 residues. Only CDR3 DNA remains: 45 bases, in frame from the first base. V is trimmed back by 3 bases and J by 7 bases, and the junction contains 10 bases that no gene match accounts for. The receptor library was made with the immunoSEQ multiplex PCR assay. A mixture of 60 forward primers for TCR Vbeta segments and 13 reverse primers for TCR Jbeta segments was used in the multiplex PCR. The CDR3 region of rearranged TCR beta genes was amplified from genomic DNA by a multiplex PCR assay. On the Illumina HiSeq System, the amplified TCR beta libraries were sequenced as 87-base-pair reads. On the study's bioinformatics: Across the 700 or so repertoires, a later analysis counted around 80 million unique TCR beta chains, 9.5 million to 12 million of which were shared by at least two donors. Raw reads were error-corrected and collapsed into unique sequences with a nearest-neighbor algorithm that merged closely related sequences to remove PCR and sequencing errors. CDR3 sequences were aligned to IMGT reference sequences to assign V, D and J gene segments. For a sequence to be retained, a match of at least six nucleotides to both a V gene segment and a J gene segment was required. A rearrangement was called productive if the CDR3 had no stop codons and remained in frame with V and J, and every other rearrangement was called non-productive. Following IMGT convention, CDR3 was defined as the stretch from the second conserved V-encoded cysteine to the conserved J-encoded phenylalanine. The earlier analysis of about 610 of the donors excluded any sequence lacking an unambiguous match to a single V gene segment. An earlier analysis of around 600 of the donors classified V segments as functional when productive rearrangements were above 56.7% and as segregating when the standard deviation between donors was above 5%. To diagnose cytomegalovirus status from the catalog of TCR beta chain sequences, a statistical classification framework was built. V and J gene assignment, in a later analysis, came from comparing TCR nucleotide sequences with IMGT/GENE-DB human TR gene sequences. A later analysis assigned CDR3 sequences and most-parsimonious VDJ recombination scenarios with the TCRdist pipeline. In a later analysis, every TCR beta chain was defined by the combination of its CDR3 amino acid sequence and its V-gene family, and reads without a unique V-gene family were dropped. To address suspected cross-contamination and a sequencing artifact, a later analysis removed 592 highly shared, low-generation-probability nucleotide sequences. In a later analysis, a clonal expansion index for each public chain was calculated from normalized within-repertoire ranks of inferred template counts. In a later analysis, generation probabilities were computed using a VDJ recombination model fitted to out-of-frame rearrangements, and the results were checked against IGoR. A later analysis scored TCR-TCR, TCR-HLA and TCR-CMV co-occurrence with hypergeometric tests, applying a repertoire-size bias correction to TCR pairs. To estimate false discovery rates, a later analysis permuted the HLA or CMV assignments 20 times. In a later analysis, co-occurring TCRs were grouped using DBSCAN, and TCRdist sequence similarity was added for clustering within HLA-allele-positive subsets. Repertoires with fewer than 30,000 or more than 120,000 public chains, plus five repertoires with anomalous nucleotide sharing, were excluded from co-occurrence clustering. TCRdb provides this immuneACCESS table in a form limited to in-frame rearrangements. Some clones are lacking; in checked studies, under half of them reflect an unresolved V gene, and why the rest are absent is not known. The DNA was the basis for D and trimming; V, J and clone size are from that table. Recorded for this sample are over 45,000 clones; about 83% of them occurred a single time. Jointly, the top ten make up around 4% of the sample.

Specimen: PBMCs. This chain joins TRBV27 to TRBJ1-2; TRBD1 agrees with 8 junctional bases. The TCR sequence derives from a man younger than 40 in good health and CMV-seronegative. The nucleotide sequence reads as follows: TGTGCCAGCAGTTTGTCCCCAGGGGGCAGATCTGGCTACACCTTC. Translated, this is CASSLSPGGRSGYTF.